A selection of T cell receptor beta chains follows, all from one sample in a study of blood T cell repertoires in COVID-19. Assay: immunoSEQ multiplex PCR; the TCRdb copy retains only in-frame clones and omits some. Altogether some 320,000 clones are present, 88% being singletons, with the ten largest covering 5.5% to 8.5%. Sequenced sample: peripheral blood. The receptors were sampled from a woman aged 25 to 39 who had recovered from COVID-19. Each CDR3 is given with its conserved first and last residue. The D gene is left open where the match is weak. Not every row has a clone size; where given, it reads once, few, many or a size class.

TRBD1,TRBJ1-1,-,TRBV5-3,TGTGCCAGAAGCTTGAATACTTTTCTGGGACAGGGAAAATTCACTGAAGCTTTCTTT,CARSLNTFLGQGKFTEAFF
TRBD1,TRBJ1-4,once,TRBV5-6,TGTGCCAGCAGCGAAGGGACAGTCGATAATGAAAAACTGTTTTTT,CASSEGTVDNEKLFF
TRBD1,TRBJ2-5,-,TRBV2,TGTGCCAGCAGGGACAGGGCAGAGACCCAGTACTTC,CASRDRAETQYF
TRBD2,TRBJ2-3,few,TRBV7-3,TGTGCCAGCAGCTCCCTAGGACTAGCTTCAGATACGCAGTATTTT,CASSSLGLASDTQYF
TRBD2,TRBJ2-4,-,TRBV7-9,TGTGCCAGCAGCTTAGGGGGACTAGCGAAAAACATTCAGTACTTC,CASSLGGLAKNIQYF
-,TRBJ1-2,-,TRBV4-2,TGTGCCAGCAGCCAAGCGAGAAGGGGGTTTAACTATGGCTACACCTTC,CASSQARRGFNYGYTF
TRBD1,TRBJ2-1,-,TRBV7-2,TGTGCCAGCAGCTTAGATCCAGGGGGCGCACAGGGTGAGCAGTTCTTC,CASSLDPGGAQGEQFF
TRBD1,TRBJ1-2,few,TRBV6-4,TGTGCCAGCAGTGCTGGGACAGGGGCCTCCTATGGCTACACCTTC,CASSAGTGASYGYTF
-,TRBJ1-3,-,TRBV28,TGTGCCAGCAGTTACAAAGGGAGCTCTGGAAACACCATATATTTT,CASSYKGSSGNTIYF
-,TRBJ2-7,-,TRBV19,TGTGCCAGTAGCCCGTCGCCACTTGCCTACGAGCAGTACTTC,CASSPSPLAYEQYF
-,TRBJ2-2,-,TRBV28,TGTGCCAGCAGTTTATGGGTTCGGCAGCTGGAGGCCGGGGAGCTGTTTTTT,CASSLWVRQLEAGELFF
-,TRBJ2-7,few,TRBV15,TGTGCCACCAGCAGAGTGGGAGAGAGGAACGAGCAGTACTTC,CATSRVGERNEQYF
TRBD2,TRBJ2-3,-,TRBV6-2/TRBV6-3,TGTGCCAGCAGTTTCCGCGGACTAGCGGGGCACACAGATACGCAGTATTTT,CASSFRGLAGHTDTQYF
TRBD1,TRBJ2-7,-,TRBV2,TGTGCCAGCAGTGAACAGGGGGCTTACGAGCAGTACTTC,CASSEQGAYEQYF
-,TRBJ2-1,-,TRBV4-3,TGCGCCAGCAGCCCAGGGGTAGCAGCCAATGAGCAGTTCTTC,CASSPGVAANEQFF
TRBD1,TRBJ2-3,-,TRBV7-9,TGTGCCGCCCCAAGGGGCACAGGGGAGCAGTATTTT,CAAPRGTGEQYF